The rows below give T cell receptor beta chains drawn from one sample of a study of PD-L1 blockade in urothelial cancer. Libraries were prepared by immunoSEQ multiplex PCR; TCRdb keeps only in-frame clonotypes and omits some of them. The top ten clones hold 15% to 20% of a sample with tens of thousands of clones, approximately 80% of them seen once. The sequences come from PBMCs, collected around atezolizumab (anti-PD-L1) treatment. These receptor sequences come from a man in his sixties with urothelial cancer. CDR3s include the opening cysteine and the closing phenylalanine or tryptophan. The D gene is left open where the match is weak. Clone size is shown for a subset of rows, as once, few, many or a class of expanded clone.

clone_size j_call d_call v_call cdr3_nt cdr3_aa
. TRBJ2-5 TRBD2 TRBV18 TGTGCCAGCTCGCCCGTTGGGGGACTAGACTCTCAAGAGACCCAGTACTTC CASSPVGGLDSQETQYF
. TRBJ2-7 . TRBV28 TGTGCCAGTGGTTTCGGCTCCTACGAGCAGTACTTC CASGFGSYEQYF
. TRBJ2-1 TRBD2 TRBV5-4 TGTGCCAGCAGCCCCGCGGGGCTAGCGGCACGCAACAATGAGCAGTTCTTC CASSPAGLAARNNEQFF
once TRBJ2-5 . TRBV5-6 TGTGCCAGCAGCTTGGCGACTAGCCTAAGGGGGGAGACCCAGTACTTC CASSLATSLRGETQYF
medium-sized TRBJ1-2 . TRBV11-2 TGTGCCAGCGTCCTCGAACCCCGTCTTAGAGAGGGCTACACCTTC CASVLEPRLREGYTF
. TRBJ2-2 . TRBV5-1 TGCGCCAGCAGCTTGGTACCAGGTTCGAACACCGGGGAGCTGTTTTTT CASSLVPGSNTGELFF
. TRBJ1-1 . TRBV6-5 TGTGCCAGCAGCCTCGGGGTACAAAACACTGAAGCTTTCTTT CASSLGVQNTEAFF
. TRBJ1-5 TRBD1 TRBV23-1 TGCGCCAGCAGTCGTACGAAGGGACAGGGTGATCAGCCCCAGCATTTT CASSRTKGQGDQPQHF
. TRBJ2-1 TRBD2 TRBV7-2 TGTGCCAGCAGCTTAGCATGGGGAGGGTCGGGGTTCTTC CASSLAWGGSGFF
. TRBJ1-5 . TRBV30 TGTGCCTGGAGCGAGGGACACCGGGGTCAGCCCCAGCATTTT CAWSEGHRGQPQHF
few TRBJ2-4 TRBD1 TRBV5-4 TGTGCCAGCAGCCGTGCCGGGACAGAAAACATTCAGTACTTC CASSRAGTENIQYF
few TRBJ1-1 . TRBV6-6 TGTGCCAGCAGTCGGGCCCTCGGGAGAGAAGCTTTCTTT CASSRALGREAFF
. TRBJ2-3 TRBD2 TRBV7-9 TGTGCCAGCAGCTCGGGACTAGCGGGGGGTAACACAGATACGCAGTATTTT CASSSGLAGGNTDTQYF
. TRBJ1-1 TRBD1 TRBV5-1 TGCGCCAGCAGCCCTAACAGGGGAAGTATCATGAACACTGAAGCTTTCTTT CASSPNRGSIMNTEAFF
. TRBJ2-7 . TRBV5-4 TGTGCCAGCAGCCATGGGACAAAATCCTACGAGCAGTACTTC CASSHGTKSYEQYF
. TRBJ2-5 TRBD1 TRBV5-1 TGCGCCAGCAGCTTGGCCGGACAGGGTGGCGAGACCCAGTACTTC CASSLAGQGGETQYF
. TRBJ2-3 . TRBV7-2 TGTGCCAGCAGCCCGGTGCGCACTACTAGCACAGATACGCAGTATTTT CASSPVRTTSTDTQYF
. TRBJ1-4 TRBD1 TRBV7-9 TGTGCCAGCAGCTTTTACAGGGGGCTTGGGGAAAAACTGTTTTTT CASSFYRGLGEKLFF
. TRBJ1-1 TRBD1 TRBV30 TGTGCCTGGAGGGGACAGGGGGAAACTGAAGCTTTCTTT CAWRGQGETEAFF
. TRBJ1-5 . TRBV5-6 TGTGCCAGCACCCGATACATTGGCAATCAGCCCCAGCATTTT CASTRYIGNQPQHF
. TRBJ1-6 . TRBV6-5 TGTGCCAGCAGCCCCGGGGGACCCGGATCACCCCTCCACTTT CASSPGGPGSPLHF
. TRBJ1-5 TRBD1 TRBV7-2 TGTGCCAGCAGCTTAGAGGCAACAGGGGATCAGCCCCAGCATTTT CASSLEATGDQPQHF
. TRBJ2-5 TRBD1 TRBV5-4 TGTGCCAGCAGCACGGACAGGGACGGGGGAGAGACCCAGTACTTC CASSTDRDGGETQYF
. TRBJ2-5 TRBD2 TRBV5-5 TGTGCCAGCAGCTTGCGACGCGGGGGGCTGGTTTCTGAGACCCAGTACTTC CASSLRRGGLVSETQYF
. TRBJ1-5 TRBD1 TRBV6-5 TGTGCCAGCAGTCCTTCAGGGGGTAGCAATCAGCCCCAGCATTTT CASSPSGGSNQPQHF
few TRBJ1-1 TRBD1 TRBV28 TGTGCCAGCAGTCCCCGACAGGGAGGAGACACTGAAGCTTTCTTT CASSPRQGGDTEAFF
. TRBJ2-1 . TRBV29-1 TGCAGCGTTGACCGATCAGGGGCTGGGGAGCAGTTCTTC CSVDRSGAGEQFF
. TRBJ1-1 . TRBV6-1 TGTGCCAGCAGTCCCAGCGGGGGGAACACTGAAGCTTTCTTT CASSPSGGNTEAFF
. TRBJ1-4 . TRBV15 TGTGCCACCAGCAGAGGACTGGCTGAAAAACTGTTTTTT CATSRGLAEKLFF
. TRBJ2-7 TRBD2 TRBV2 TGTGCCAGCAGTGCGACGGGGGGAACCTACGAGCAGTACTTC CASSATGGTYEQYF
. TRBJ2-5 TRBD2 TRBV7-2 TGTGCCAGCAGCAACACTAGCGTTGAAGAGACCCAGTACTTC CASSNTSVEETQYF
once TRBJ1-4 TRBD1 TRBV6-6 TGTGCCAGCAGACCGGGACAGGAGAATGAAAAACTGTTTTTT CASRPGQENEKLFF